This T cell receptor beta chain originates from a study of blood T cell repertoires in COVID-19. The wider study: There were acute and convalescent COVID-19 samples, and they came from the United States, Italy and Spain. Nucleic acid was either cDNA or gDNA, and it came from T cells, B-cell-depleted T cells, or PBMCs.

The repertoire was sequenced with immunoSEQ multiplex PCR; TCRdb's copy has only in-frame clones and lacks some. The sample has about 240,000 clones, approximately 90% seen once. The CDR3 length is 14 residues. Per the germline V gene, CDR1 is SGHTA and CDR2 is FQGNSA. Trimming took off 5 bases at V and 6 bases at J, with 13 bases between the two ends. The chain couples TRBV7-2 to TRBJ1-4; D is perhaps TRBD1 (6 bases). The source is a woman under 40 who had recovered from COVID-19. Sequenced input: PBMCs or T cells enriched from blood (not recorded which). CDR3: CASSPITGYEKLFF. As DNA, the CDR3 is TGTGCCAGCAGCCCAATAACAGGGTATGAAAAACTGTTTTTT.